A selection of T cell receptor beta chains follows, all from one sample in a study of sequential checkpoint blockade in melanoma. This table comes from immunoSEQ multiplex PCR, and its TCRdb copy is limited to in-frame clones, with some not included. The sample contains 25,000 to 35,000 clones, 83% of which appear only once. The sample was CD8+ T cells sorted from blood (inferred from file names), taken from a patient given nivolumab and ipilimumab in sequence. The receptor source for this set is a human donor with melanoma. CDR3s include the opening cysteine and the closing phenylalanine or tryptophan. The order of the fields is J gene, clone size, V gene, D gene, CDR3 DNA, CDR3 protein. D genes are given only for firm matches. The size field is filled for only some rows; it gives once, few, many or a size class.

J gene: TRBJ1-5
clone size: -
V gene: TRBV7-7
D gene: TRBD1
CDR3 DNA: TGTGCTAGCAGCCCCGACAGGGGCAATCAGCCCCAGCATTTT
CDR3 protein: CASSPDRGNQPQHF

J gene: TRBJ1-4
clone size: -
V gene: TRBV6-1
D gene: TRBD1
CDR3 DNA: TGTGCCAGCAGTGAAGCAGGGGGCCGGGAAAAACTGTTTTTT
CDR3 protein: CASSEAGGREKLFF

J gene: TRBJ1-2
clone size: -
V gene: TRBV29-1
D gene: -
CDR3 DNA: TGCAGCGTCTACCGGGACTCCGAGCAAGGCTACACCTTC
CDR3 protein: CSVYRDSEQGYTF

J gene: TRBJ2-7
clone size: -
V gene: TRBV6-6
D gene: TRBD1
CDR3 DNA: TGTGCCAGCAGCCTTGACAGGGGGCTGTGGGAGCAGTACTTC
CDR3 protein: CASSLDRGLWEQYF

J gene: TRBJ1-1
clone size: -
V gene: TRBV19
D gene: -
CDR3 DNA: TGTGCCAGTAGTATCGCCGGGGTGGAAGGTTTCTTT
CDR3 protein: CASSIAGVEGFF

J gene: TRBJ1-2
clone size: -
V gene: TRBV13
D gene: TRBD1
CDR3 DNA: TGTGCCAGCAGCTTCGGGACAGGGAGGGAGAACACCTTC
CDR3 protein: CASSFGTGRENTF

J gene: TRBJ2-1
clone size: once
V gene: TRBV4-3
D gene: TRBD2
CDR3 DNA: TGCGCCAGCAGCCCAAGCGGGGGGGCCTACAATGAGCAGTTCTTC
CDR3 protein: CASSPSGGAYNEQFF

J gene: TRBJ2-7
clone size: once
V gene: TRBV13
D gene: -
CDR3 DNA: TGTGCCAGCAGCCCCAGGGGCTACGAGCAGTACTTC
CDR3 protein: CASSPRGYEQYF

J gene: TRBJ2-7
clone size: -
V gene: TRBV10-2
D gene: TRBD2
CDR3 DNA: TGCGCCAGCAGTGAGCCTCGGGTTAGCGGGAGTATCCACGAGCAGTACTTC
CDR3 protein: CASSEPRVSGSIHEQYF

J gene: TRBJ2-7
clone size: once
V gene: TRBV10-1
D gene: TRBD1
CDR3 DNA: TGCGCCAGCAGTGTCACGACAGGGAAAGACTACGAGCAGTACTTC
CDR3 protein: CASSVTTGKDYEQYF

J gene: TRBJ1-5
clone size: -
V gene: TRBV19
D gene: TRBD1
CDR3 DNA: TGTGCCAGTGCCGGGACAGAAAATCAGCCCCAGCATTTT
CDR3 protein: CASAGTENQPQHF

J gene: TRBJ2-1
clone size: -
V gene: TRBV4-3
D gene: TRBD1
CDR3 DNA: TGCGCCAGCAGCCCCGTCGACAGGGGATCCTACAATGAGCAGTTCTTC
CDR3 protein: CASSPVDRGSYNEQFF

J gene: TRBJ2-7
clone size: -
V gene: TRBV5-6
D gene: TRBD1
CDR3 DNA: TGTGCCAGCAGCTTGGGACAGGGGGCCTCCTACGAGCAGTACTTC
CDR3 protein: CASSLGQGASYEQYF

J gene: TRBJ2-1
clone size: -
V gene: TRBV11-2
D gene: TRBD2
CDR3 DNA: TGTGCCAGCAGCTTAGGGCGGGGGGATTACAATGAGCAGTTCTTC
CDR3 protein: CASSLGRGDYNEQFF

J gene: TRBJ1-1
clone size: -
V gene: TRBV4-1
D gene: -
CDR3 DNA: TGCGCCAGCAGGGATGGGGGGACTGAAGCTTTCTTT
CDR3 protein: CASRDGGTEAFF

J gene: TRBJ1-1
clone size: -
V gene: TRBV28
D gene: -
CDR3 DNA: TGTGCCAGCAGTGCTTGGAGCTCGCGGAACACTGAAGCTTTCTTT
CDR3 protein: CASSAWSSRNTEAFF

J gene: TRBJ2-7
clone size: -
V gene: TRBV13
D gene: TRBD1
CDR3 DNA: TGTGCCAGCAGCTCCGCCGGGACAGGGGTCGAGCAGTACTTC
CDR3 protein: CASSSAGTGVEQYF

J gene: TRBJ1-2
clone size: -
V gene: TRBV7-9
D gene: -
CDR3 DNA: TGTGCCAGCAGCTTAGGGGGGGGCCTTCGTGATGGCTACACCTTC
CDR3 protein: CASSLGGGLRDGYTF

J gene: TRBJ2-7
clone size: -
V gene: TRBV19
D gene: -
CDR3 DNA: TGTGCCAGTAGTATCACATGGGGGGCCTACGAGCAGTACTTC
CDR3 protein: CASSITWGAYEQYF

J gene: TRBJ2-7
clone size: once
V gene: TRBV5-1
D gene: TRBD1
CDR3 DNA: TGCGCCAGCAGCTTCTGGGACAGCCTTTCCTACGAGCAGTACTTC
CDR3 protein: CASSFWDSLSYEQYF

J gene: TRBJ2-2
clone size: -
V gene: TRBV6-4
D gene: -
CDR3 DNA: TGTGCCAGCAGTGACGGAGAAGGAGGGACCGGGGAGCTGTTTTTT
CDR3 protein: CASSDGEGGTGELFF

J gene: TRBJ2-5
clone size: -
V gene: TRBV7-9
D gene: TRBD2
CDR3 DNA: TGTGCCAGCAGCTCCGGACTAGCGGCCATCGCAGGGCAAGAGACCCAGTACTTC
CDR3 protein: CASSSGLAAIAGQETQYF

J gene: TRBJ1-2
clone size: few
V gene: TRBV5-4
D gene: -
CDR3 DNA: TGTGCCAGCAGCTTCCGCGGGGCGCACGAAGGCTACACCTTC
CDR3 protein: CASSFRGAHEGYTF

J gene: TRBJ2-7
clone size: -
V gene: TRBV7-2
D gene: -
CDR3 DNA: TGTGCCAGCAGCTCCTCGTACACGGACAAGACCTACGAGCAGTACTTC
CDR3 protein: CASSSSYTDKTYEQYF

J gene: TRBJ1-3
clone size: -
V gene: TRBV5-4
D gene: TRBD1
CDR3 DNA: TGTGCCAGCAGCTTGTCAACCGGGACAGCTGGAAACACCATATATTTT
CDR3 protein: CASSLSTGTAGNTIYF

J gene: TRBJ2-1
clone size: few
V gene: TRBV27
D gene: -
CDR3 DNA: TGTGCCAGCAGTTCCATCCTTGGCGGGAATGAGCAGTTCTTC
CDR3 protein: CASSSILGGNEQFF

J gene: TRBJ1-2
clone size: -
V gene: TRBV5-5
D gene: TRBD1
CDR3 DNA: TGTGCCAGCAGCGAGGGACAGGCCCGCTCGGGCTACACCTTC
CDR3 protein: CASSEGQARSGYTF

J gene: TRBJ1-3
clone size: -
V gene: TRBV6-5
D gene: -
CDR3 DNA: TGTGCCAGCAGCAAGGGACTCTCTGGAAACACCATATATTTT
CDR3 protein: CASSKGLSGNTIYF

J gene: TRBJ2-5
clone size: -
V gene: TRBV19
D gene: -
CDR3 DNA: TGTGCCAGTAGTGCACCCGACTATAACCAGTACTTC
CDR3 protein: CASSAPDYNQYF

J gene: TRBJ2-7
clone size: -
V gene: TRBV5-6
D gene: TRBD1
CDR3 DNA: TGTGCCAGCAGCCAACGGGACAGTGGTTTACACGAGCAGTACTTC
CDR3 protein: CASSQRDSGLHEQYF

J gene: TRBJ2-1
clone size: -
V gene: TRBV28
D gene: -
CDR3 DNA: TGTGCCAGGCTAGGCCCCGGTCCAGCCTACAATGAGCAGTTCTTC
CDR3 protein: CARLGPGPAYNEQFF

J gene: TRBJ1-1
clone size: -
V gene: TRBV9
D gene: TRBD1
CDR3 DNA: TGTGCCAGCAGCGGAGGGCCGACAGGGGAGGCAGCTTTCTTT
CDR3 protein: CASSGGPTGEAAFF

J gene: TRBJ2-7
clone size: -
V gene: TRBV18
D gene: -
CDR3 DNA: TGTGCCAGCTCACCATCAGGCCCGAACGAGCAGTACTTC
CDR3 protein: CASSPSGPNEQYF

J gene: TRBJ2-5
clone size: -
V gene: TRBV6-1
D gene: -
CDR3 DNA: TGTGCCAGCAGCCTCCGGGTTCCAGTCCAAGAGACCCAGTACTTC
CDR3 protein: CASSLRVPVQETQYF

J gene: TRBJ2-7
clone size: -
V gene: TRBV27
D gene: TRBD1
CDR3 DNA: TGTGCCAGCAGTACCCGGGACAGGATCTACGAGCAGTACTTC
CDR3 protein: CASSTRDRIYEQYF

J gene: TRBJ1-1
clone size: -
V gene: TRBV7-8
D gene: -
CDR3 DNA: TGTGCCAGCAGCCCATCGGGACACCCAAATAGGATGAACACTGAAGCTTTCTTT
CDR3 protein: CASSPSGHPNRMNTEAFF

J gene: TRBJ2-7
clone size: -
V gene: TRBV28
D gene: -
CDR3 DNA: TGTGCCAGAGGGGCCTGGGTATTCTCCTACGAGCAGTACTTC
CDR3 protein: CARGAWVFSYEQYF

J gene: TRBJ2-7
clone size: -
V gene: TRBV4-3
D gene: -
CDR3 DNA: TGCGCCAGCAGCCAAGGGACAGCGAACTCCTACGAGCAGTACTTC
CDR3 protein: CASSQGTANSYEQYF

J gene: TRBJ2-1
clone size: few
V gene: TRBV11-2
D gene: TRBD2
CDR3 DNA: TGTGCCAGCAGCTCAAGCGGGAGCGCCTACAATGAGCAGTTCTTC
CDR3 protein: CASSSSGSAYNEQFF

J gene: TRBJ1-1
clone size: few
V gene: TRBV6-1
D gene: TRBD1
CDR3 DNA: TGTGCCAGCAGCCCCGACAGGGGAAGGACTGAAGCTTTCTTT
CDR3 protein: CASSPDRGRTEAFF

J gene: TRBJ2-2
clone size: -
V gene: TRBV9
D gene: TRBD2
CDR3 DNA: TGTGCCAGCAGCCGGGGGGGAGGCGGGGAGCTGTTTTTT
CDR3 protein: CASSRGGGGELFF

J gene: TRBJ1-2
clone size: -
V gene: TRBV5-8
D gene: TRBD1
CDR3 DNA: TGTGCCAGCAGCCAAGGGACAGGGGGTGGCTACACCTTC
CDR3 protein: CASSQGTGGGYTF

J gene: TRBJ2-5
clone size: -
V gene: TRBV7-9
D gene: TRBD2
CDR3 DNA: TGTGCCAGCAGCTCCCAGCGGGGCGGAGAGACCCAGTACTTC
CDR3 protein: CASSSQRGGETQYF

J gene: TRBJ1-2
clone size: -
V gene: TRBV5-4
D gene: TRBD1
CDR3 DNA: TGTGCCAGCAACCAAGATGAGGACAGGGGGCTTTATGGCTACACCTTC
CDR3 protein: CASNQDEDRGLYGYTF

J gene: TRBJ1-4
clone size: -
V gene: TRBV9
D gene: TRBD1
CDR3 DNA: TGTGCCAGCAGCGGGACAGGGGGTGAAAAACTGTTTTTT
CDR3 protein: CASSGTGGEKLFF

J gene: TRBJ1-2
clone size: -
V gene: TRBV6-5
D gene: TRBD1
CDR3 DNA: TGTGCCAGCAGCACCCCGGGACAGGGACCGCGAGGCTACACCTTC
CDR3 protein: CASSTPGQGPRGYTF

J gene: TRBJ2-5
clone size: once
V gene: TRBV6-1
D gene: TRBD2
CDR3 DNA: TGTGCCAGCAGGCATGGGGGGGGTGGACAAGAGACCCAGTACTTC
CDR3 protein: CASRHGGGGQETQYF

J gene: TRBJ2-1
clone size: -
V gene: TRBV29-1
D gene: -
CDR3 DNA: TGCAGCGTAGCGGAGGTTGCTGAGCAGTTCTTC
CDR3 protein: CSVAEVAEQFF

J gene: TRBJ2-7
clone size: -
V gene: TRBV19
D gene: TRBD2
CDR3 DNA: TGTGCCAGTAGTACAACTAGCGGGAGGGCCTACGAGCAGTACTTC
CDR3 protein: CASSTTSGRAYEQYF

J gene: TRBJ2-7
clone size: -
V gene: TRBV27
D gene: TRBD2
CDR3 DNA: TGTGCCAGCAGTTTTTCTCCCGGGACTAGCGGCGAGCAGTACTTC
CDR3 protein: CASSFSPGTSGEQYF